This T cell receptor beta chain was identified in a study of neurological immune-mediated disorders. This CDR3 region has 12 residues. The germline CDR1 and CDR2 sequences are MNHEY and SVGEGT. The V gene lost 0 bases and the J gene lost 8 bases, with 8 bases spanning the gap. In this sample, this clonotype turned up many times. Its antigen remains unidentified. Whole-study findings and limits: Across subjects, expanded clones had no CDR3 amino acid sequences in common, pointing to private repertoires in all groups.

The unsorted libraries had their origin in 2 million PBMCs stored at -80 C. Each TCR transcript was tagged with a 10-nucleotide random UMI during 5'RACE. TCRdb reprocessed the 5' RACE reads with MiXCR, giving one entry per CDR3 protein. The sample holds 55,000 to 60,000 distinct CDR3 sequences, roughly 3.2% seen once. The material sequenced was PBMCs. The sequence derives from a young woman with multiple sclerosis. The V call is TRBV6-2 or TRBV6-3, the J call TRBJ2-7, with no clear D. In DNA form, the CDR3 reads TGTGCCAGCAGTTACTCGGTGGAAAAGCAGTACTTC. Its protein product is CASSYSVEKQYF.